Below are 27 T cell receptor beta chains sequenced from a single sample in a study of T cells in Graves' hyperthyroidism and ophthalmopathy. It was RNA transcripts that yielded the amplified TCR beta CDR3 regions. A set of HTBI primers served as the primers for a first-round RT-PCR of the TCR CDR3. TCRdb reprocessed the multiplex PCR reads with MiXCR, giving one entry per CDR3 protein. The data show some 760,000 distinct CDR3 sequences, with approximately 14% seen just once and 10% held by the top ten. The sample taken for sequencing was blood. The origin of the receptors is a woman aged 18-30 years with Graves' hyperthyroidism.

This clonotype has more than one count but fewer than ten. The chain recombines TRBV15 with TRBJ1-5; the D is unclear. Trimming cost V 5 bases and J 5 bases, with 10 bases left between them. This CDR3 contains 13 residues. CDR1 and CDR2 (germline): LNHNV, YYDKDF (reference sequence). CDR3 nucleotide sequence: TGTGCCACCAGCCCAGACGGGGATCAGCCCCAGCATTTT. Translated: CATSPDGDQPQHF.

The chain couples TRBV7-9 to TRBJ2-7, with a possible D match to TRBD1 (6 bases). There are 13 residues in the CDR3. The ends were cut back, 3 bases at V and 4 bases at J, with 10 bases in the middle. In germline, CDR1 is SEHNR, CDR2 FQNEAQ (reference sequence). The CDR3 DNA reads as TGTGCCAGCAGCTTTTTTACAGGGTACGAGCAGTACTTC. Translated, it gives CASSFFTGYEQYF. Full variable domain (rest looked up from reference TRBV7-9 and TRBJ2-7): DTGVSQNPRHKITKRGQNVTFRCDPISEHNRLYWYRQTLGQGPEFLTYFQNEAQLEKSRLLSDRFSAERPKGSFSTLEIQRTEQGDSAMYLCASSFFTGYEQYFGPGTRLTVT.

This clonotype was seen a few times. V gene TRBV27 combines with J gene TRBJ2-1; 7 bases align to TRBD2. The CDR3 is 15 amino acids. The V and J ends lost 4 bases and 7 bases, in that order; junction bases with no gene match: 10. In germline, CDR1 is MNHEY, CDR2 SMNVEV (reference sequence). The CDR3 loop is CASSSLSGTINEQFF. CDR3 bases: TGTGCCAGCAGTTCACTTTCCGGGACTATAAATGAGCAGTTCTTC.

This chain joins TRBV7-2 and TRBJ2-1; 7 bases align to TRBD2. J was trimmed by 4 bases and V by 4 bases; bases with no gene match: 10. CDR1 SGHTA and CDR2 FQGNSA come from the germline V gene. The CDR3 extends over 16 amino acids. CDR3 sequence (DNA): TGTGCCAGCAGCTCCCTCCTGAGCGGGACTTACAATGAGCAGTTCTTC. It yields the protein CASSSLLSGTYNEQFF. Together with reference TRBV7-2 and TRBJ2-1, the CDR3 gives the full variable domain: GAGVSQSPSNKVTEKGKDVELRCDPISGHTALYWYRQSLGQGLEFLIYFQGNSAPDKSGLPSDRFSAERTGGSVSTLTIQRTQQEDSAVYLCASSSLLSGTYNEQFFGPGTRLTVL.

This clonotype has at least ten counts. This chain joins TRBV28 and TRBJ2-7; 7 positions match TRBD1. V shed 4 bases and J 2 bases; nucleotides not matched to a gene: 8. CDR3 length: 15 amino acids. The germline CDR1 and CDR2 sequences are MDHEN and SYDVKM. This CDR3 reads CASSSLGTATYEQYF. The CDR3 coding sequence is TGTGCCAGCAGTTCACTCGGGACAGCCACCTACGAGCAGTACTTC.

This clonotype showed up just a few times. The CDR3 DNA reads TGTGCCATCAGTGCAGGGGAGCTCATCACAGATACGCAGTATTTT. As protein: CAISAGELITDTQYF. This chain links TRBV10-3 with TRBJ2-3; tentative D call: TRBD1 (6 bases). The length of the CDR3 is 15 residues. Per germline, CDR1 ENHRY and CDR2 SYGVKD. V was pared by 4 bases and J by 2 bases, with 13 bases between.

The chain's CDR3 is CASSPDTEGYTF. The CDR3 region has the DNA TGTGCCAGCAGTCCCGATACCGAAGGCTACACCTTC. The V and J genes are TRBV6-1 and TRBJ1-2; D is unclear. The CDR3 contains 12 residues. Trimming removed 5 bases at V and 8 bases at J, with 12 bases between. Germline V gene lookup returns CDR1 MNHNS and CDR2 SASEGT.

V and J are TRBV4-2 and TRBJ1-6; a weak D match, TRBD1 (6 bases). Trimming stripped 1 base from V and 7 bases from J, with 11 bases between. Germline V gives CDR1 LGHNA, CDR2 YNFKEQ. This CDR3 region has 15 residues. In DNA, the CDR3 is TGTGCCAGCAGCCAAGTGGCAGGGGAGAATTCACCCCTCCACTTT. Translated, it gives CASSQVAGENSPLHF.

The sample holds a few counts of this clonotype. The chain joins TRBV29-1 to TRBJ2-3, with 10 positions matching TRBD2. The junction had 2 bases not matched to a gene; V was cut back by 7 bases and J by 1 base. The germline V gene encodes CDR1 SQVTM and CDR2 ANQGSEA. CDR3 length equals 13 residues. DNA of the CDR3: TGCAGCGACGGACTAGCGGGCACAGATACGCAGTATTTT. Its protein product is CSDGLAGTDTQYF.

The J gene is TRBJ1-5, the V gene TRBV30, with TRBD1 identical over 8 bases. The length of the CDR3 is 18 residues. Per germline, CDR1 GTSNPN and CDR2 SVGIG (reference sequence). V lost 0 bases to trimming and J lost 4 bases; unmatched junction nucleotides: 14. CDR3 residues: CAWSVPGTGGRFNQPQHF. CDR3 sequence (DNA): TGTGCCTGGAGTGTACCCGGGACAGGTGGAAGGTTTAATCAGCCCCAGCATTTT.

This clonotype has more than one count but fewer than ten. J is TRBJ1-1 and V is TRBV6-2 or TRBV6-3; 8 nucleotides agree with TRBD1. Losses at the gene ends were 2 bases for V and 8 bases for J; bases not matched to a gene: 10. The germline CDR1 and CDR2 sequences are MNHEY and SVGEGT. The length of the CDR3 is 15 residues. The DNA of the CDR3 is TGTGCCAGCAGTTACCGAAGTACAGGGGGAGGAGAAGCTTTCTTT. Translating gives CASSYRSTGGGEAFF.

A few counts support this clonotype. V gene TRBV7-9 combines with J gene TRBJ2-3; D is uncertain. Trimming cost V 5 bases and J 6 bases, with 12 bases left between them. The CDR3 loop spans 13 amino acids. Germline-derived CDR1 and CDR2 are SEHNR and FQNEAQ (reference sequence). The CDR3 DNA reads as TGTGCCAGCAGCCATTCCCACGGGGATACGCAGTATTTT. Protein: CASSHSHGDTQYF.

Ten or more counts support this clonotype. V is TRBV11-3 and J is TRBJ1-2, with 8 bases identical to TRBD1. Germline assignment: CDR1 SGHNT and CDR2 YENEEA. V lost 5 bases and J lost 7; bases outside the gene matches: 6. This CDR3 has 13 amino acids. The CDR3 is CASSKGQGGGYTF. The CDR3 nucleotides are TGTGCCAGCAGCAAAGGACAGGGCGGTGGCTACACCTTC.

This clonotype was observed a few times. The gene calls are TRBV20-1 and TRBJ2-1; 8 bases align to TRBD2. This CDR3 has 14 amino acids. Germline assignment: CDR1 DFQATT and CDR2 SNEGSKA (reference sequence). The junction had 8 bases not matched to a gene; V was cut back by 2 bases and J by 8 bases. Written as DNA, the CDR3 is TGCAGTGCTAGATACAGCGGGAGTTCGTATGAGCAGTTCTTC. It translates to CSARYSGSSYEQFF.

This clonotype came up a few times. The chain joins TRBV6-1 to TRBJ2-3, with a weak D call TRBD2 (6 bases). Trimming took 1 base from V and 2 from J, leaving 25 bases between them. Germline V gene data show CDR1 as MNHNS and CDR2 as SASEGT. This CDR3 has 20 residues. The CDR3 DNA follows: TGTGCCAGCAGTGAAGAAGTAATGGGCTGGGGGGTACGGGCCACAGATACGCAGTATTTT. Translation: CASSEEVMGWGVRATDTQYF.

The genes are TRBV2 and TRBJ2-4, with 10 nucleotides matching TRBD1. The CDR3 has 15 amino acids. Germline V gives CDR1 SNHLY, CDR2 FYNNEI. Losses at the gene ends were 4 bases for V and 8 bases for J; bases not matched to a gene: 8. CDR3 in DNA: TGTGCCAGCAGTGTGGACAGGGGGTGGGGGTACATTCAGTACTTC. Translated: CASSVDRGWGYIQYF.

Points on this clonotype: The final CDR3 position lacks the conserved phenylalanine or tryptophan, pointing to a likely read error. The chain links TRBV24-1 to TRBJ2-1, with D perhaps TRBD1 (5 bases). The ends were cut back, 9 bases at V and 6 bases at J, with 17 bases in the middle. Germline CDR1 KGHDR, CDR2 SFDVKD. This CDR3 has 14 amino acids. CDR3 protein: CATSGAFESNEQFL. Here the CDR3 DNA reads TGTGCCACCTCTGGGGCTTTCGAGTCCAATGAGCAGTTCCTC.

In its sample, this clonotype was seen many times. The chain couples TRBV6-1 to TRBJ2-1, with D perhaps TRBD1 or TRBD2 (5 bases each). V was pared by 5 bases and J by 3 bases, with 20 bases between. This CDR3 is 17 amino acids long. Germline-derived CDR1 and CDR2 are MNHNS and SASEGT. This CDR3 reads CASSLGKGSGGYNEQFF. CDR3 DNA sequence: TGTGCCAGCAGTTTGGGAAAGGGGAGCGGAGGCTACAATGAGCAGTTCTTC.

V is TRBV18 and J is TRBJ1-5; 7 positions agree with TRBD1. The CDR3 loop spans 16 amino acids. Trimming cost V 6 bases and J 6 bases; bases outside gene matches: 14. Per the germline V gene, CDR1 is KGHSH and CDR2 is LQKENI. CDR3: CASSPKEGGAGQPQHF. DNA of the CDR3: TGTGCCAGCTCGCCCAAGGAAGGGGGCGCAGGTCAGCCCCAGCATTTT.

This chain joins TRBV11-3 and TRBJ2-5; possibly TRBD1 for D (5 bases). The CDR3 loop spans 15 amino acids. CDR1 SGHNT and CDR2 YENEEA come from the germline V gene. V was clipped by 6 bases and J by 1 base, with 15 bases between them. The CDR3 here is CASRWGYAPQETQYF. CDR3 sequence (DNA): TGTGCCAGCAGATGGGGCTACGCCCCCCAAGAGACCCAGTACTTC.

This clonotype has just a few counts. The J gene is TRBJ2-7, the V gene TRBV6-1; no reliable D call. The CDR3 sequence is 13 residues long. Germline V gene sequence: CDR1 MNHNS, CDR2 SASEGT. V was pared by 6 bases and J by 1 base, with 10 bases between. CDR3 in DNA: TGTGCCAGCAGAAGCGAGCGTTCCTACGAGCAGTACTTC. It yields the protein CASRSERSYEQYF.

This clonotype was counted many times. V usage is TRBV7-2 and J usage is TRBJ2-5, with 8 bases aligning to TRBD2. Trimming took 2 bases from V and 4 from J; bases not matched to a gene: 9. Germline loops: CDR1 SGHTA, CDR2 FQGNSA. CDR3 size: 16 residues. The CDR3 loop reads CASSLLGLAERETQYF. The CDR3 nucleotides are TGTGCCAGCAGCTTACTTGGACTAGCTGAGAGAGAGACCCAGTACTTC. The full variable domain, rest sourced from reference TRBV7-2 and TRBJ2-5, is GAGVSQSPSNKVTEKGKDVELRCDPISGHTALYWYRQSLGQGLEFLIYFQGNSAPDKSGLPSDRFSAERTGGSVSTLTIQRTQQEDSAVYLCASSLLGLAERETQYFGPGTRLLVL.

This clonotype has ten or more counts. This rearrangement joins TRBV20-1 to TRBJ1-5; 8 bases match TRBD1. J lost 0 bases, V lost 7 bases, and 8 bases had no gene match. This CDR3 contains 15 residues. The germline V gene encodes CDR1 DFQATT and CDR2 SNEGSKA (reference sequence). This chain's CDR3 is CSVRAGGGSNQPQHF. The CDR3 coding sequence is TGCAGTGTAAGGGCAGGGGGCGGTAGCAATCAGCCCCAGCATTTT.

This clonotype was seen more than once but under ten times. The chain uses TRBV29-1 and TRBJ2-7; 8 bases are shared with TRBD1. The length of the CDR3 is 13 residues. CDR1 is SQVTM and CDR2 is ANQGSEA in the germline V gene. The junction had 7 bases not matched to a gene; V was cut back by 6 bases and J by 3 bases. As DNA, the CDR3 is TGCAGCGTGGCGACAGGGGTAAACTACGAGCAGTACTTC. Translation: CSVATGVNYEQYF.

This clonotype was counted ten times or more. The V gene is TRBV27, the J gene TRBJ2-7; D may correspond to TRBD1 or TRBD2 (6 bases each). Germline loops: CDR1 MNHEY, CDR2 SMNVEV (reference sequence). CDR3 length equals 14 residues. Trimming left V 2 bases short and J 3 bases short, with 11 bases between. The CDR3 protein is CASSLKGGRYEQYF. CDR3 nucleotide sequence: TGTGCCAGCAGTTTAAAGGGGGGACGCTACGAGCAGTACTTC.

As to this clonotype: A junction end diverges from the germline sequence, so it may reflect a read error. V and J are TRBV7-9 and TRBJ2-7, with 7 positions matching TRBD2. Germline CDR1 reads SEHNR; CDR2 reads FQNEAQ (reference sequence). The CDR3 is 13 residues long. CDR3: CASSFVSGYGQYF. Here the CDR3 DNA reads TGTGCCAGCAGCTTTGTTAGCGGGTACGGGCAGTACTTC.

This clonotype has a count of ten or more. This chain connects TRBV7-9 to TRBJ2-7, with a weak D call TRBD1 (5 bases). With 1 base removed from V and 2 bases from J, the gap between germline ends came to 18 bases. This CDR3 has 17 residues. The germline V gene encodes CDR1 SEHNR and CDR2 FQNEAQ (reference sequence). The CDR3 DNA sequence: TGTGCCAGCAGCTTAGGACAGACGCGGCTTGGAACCTACGAGCAGTACTTC. It yields the protein CASSLGQTRLGTYEQYF.